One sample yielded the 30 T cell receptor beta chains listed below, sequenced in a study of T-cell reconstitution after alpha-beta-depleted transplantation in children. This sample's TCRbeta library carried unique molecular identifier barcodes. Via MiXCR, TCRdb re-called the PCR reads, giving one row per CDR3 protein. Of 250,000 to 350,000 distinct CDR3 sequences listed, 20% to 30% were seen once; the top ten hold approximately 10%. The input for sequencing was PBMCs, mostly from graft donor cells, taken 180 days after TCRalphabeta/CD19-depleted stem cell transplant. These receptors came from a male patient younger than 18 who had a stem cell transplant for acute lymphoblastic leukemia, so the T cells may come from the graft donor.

CDR3 amino acids: CASSFTGGDGYTF. In DNA, the CDR3 is TGCGCCAGCAGCTTTACAGGGGGCGATGGCTACACCTTC. This sequence joins TRBV5-1 and TRBJ1-2; 9 bases match TRBD1. V lost 2 bases and J lost 6; bases outside the gene matches: 2. Germline-derived CDR1 and CDR2 are SGHRS and YFSETQ. CDR3 size: 13 residues.

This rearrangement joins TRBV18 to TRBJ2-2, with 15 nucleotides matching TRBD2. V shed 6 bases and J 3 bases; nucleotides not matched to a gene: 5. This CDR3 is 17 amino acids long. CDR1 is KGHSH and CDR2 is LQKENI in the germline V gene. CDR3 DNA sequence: TGTGCCAGCTCCTCGGGACTAGCGGGAGGATACACCGGGGAGCTGTTTTTT. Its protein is CASSSGLAGGYTGELFF. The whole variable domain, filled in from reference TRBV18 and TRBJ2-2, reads NAGVMQNPRHLVRRRGQEARLRCSPMKGHSHVYWYRQLPEEGLKFMVYLQKENIIDESGMPKERFSAEFPKEGPSILRIQQVVRGDSAAYFCASSSGLAGGYTGELFFGEGSRLTVL.

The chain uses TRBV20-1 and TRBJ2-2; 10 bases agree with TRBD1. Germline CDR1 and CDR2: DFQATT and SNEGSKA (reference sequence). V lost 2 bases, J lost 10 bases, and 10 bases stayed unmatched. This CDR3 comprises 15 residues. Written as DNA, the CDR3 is TGCAGTGCTAGACCAAGGGGGACAGGGGTGGTGGAGCTGTTTTTT. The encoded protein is CSARPRGTGVVELFF.

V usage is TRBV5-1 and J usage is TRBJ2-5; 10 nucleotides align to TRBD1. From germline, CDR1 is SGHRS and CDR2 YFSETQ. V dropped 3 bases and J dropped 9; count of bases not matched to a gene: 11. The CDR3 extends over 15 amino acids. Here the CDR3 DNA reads TGCGCCAGCAGCTGGATGGGGACAGGGGCCTGGGCCCAGTACTTC. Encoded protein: CASSWMGTGAWAQYF.

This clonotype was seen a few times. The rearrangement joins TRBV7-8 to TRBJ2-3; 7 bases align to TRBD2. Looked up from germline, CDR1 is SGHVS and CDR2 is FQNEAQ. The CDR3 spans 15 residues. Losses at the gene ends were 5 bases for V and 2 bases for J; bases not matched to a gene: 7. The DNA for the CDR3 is TGTGCCAGCAGCCACGGGACTACCGACACAGATACGCAGTATTTT. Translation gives CASSHGTTDTDTQYF.

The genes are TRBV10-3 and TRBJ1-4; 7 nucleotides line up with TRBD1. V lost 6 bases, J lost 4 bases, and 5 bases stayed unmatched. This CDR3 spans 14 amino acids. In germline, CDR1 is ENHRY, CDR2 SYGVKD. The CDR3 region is CAIRAGQLNEKLFF. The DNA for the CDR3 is TGTGCCATCAGGGCGGGACAGCTTAATGAAAAACTGTTTTTT.

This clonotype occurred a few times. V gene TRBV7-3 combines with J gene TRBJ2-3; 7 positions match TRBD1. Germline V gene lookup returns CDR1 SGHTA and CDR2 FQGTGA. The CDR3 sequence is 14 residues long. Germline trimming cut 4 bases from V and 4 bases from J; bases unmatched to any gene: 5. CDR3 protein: CASSSGQAADTQYF. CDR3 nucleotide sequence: TGTGCCAGCAGCTCCGGACAGGCAGCAGATACGCAGTATTTT.

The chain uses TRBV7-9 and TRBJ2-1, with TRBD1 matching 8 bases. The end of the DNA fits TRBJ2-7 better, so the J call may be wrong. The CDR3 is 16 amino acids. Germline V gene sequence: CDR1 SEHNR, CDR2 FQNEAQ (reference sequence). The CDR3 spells CASREVGTGSYNEQYF. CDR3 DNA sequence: TGTGCCAGCAGGGAGGTTGGGACAGGATCCTACAATGAGCAGTACTTC.

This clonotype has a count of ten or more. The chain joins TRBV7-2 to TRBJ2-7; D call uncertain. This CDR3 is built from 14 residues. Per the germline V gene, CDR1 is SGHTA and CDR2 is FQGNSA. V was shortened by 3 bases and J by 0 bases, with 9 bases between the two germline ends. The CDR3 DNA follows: TGTGCCAGCAGCTTCACGGCAAGCTCCTACGAGCAGTACTTC. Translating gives CASSFTASSYEQYF.

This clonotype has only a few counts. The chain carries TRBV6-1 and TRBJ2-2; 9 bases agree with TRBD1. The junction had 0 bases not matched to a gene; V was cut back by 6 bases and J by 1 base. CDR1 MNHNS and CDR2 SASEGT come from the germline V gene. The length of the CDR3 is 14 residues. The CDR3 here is CASRGQGNTGELFF. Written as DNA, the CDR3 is TGTGCCAGCAGGGGACAGGGGAACACCGGGGAGCTGTTTTTT.

The CDR3 sequence is CASSSGQTPNYGYTF. In DNA form, the CDR3 reads TGTGCCAGCAGCTCCGGACAGACTCCTAACTATGGCTACACCTTC. The rearrangement joins TRBV7-2 to TRBJ1-2; tentative D call: TRBD1 (6 bases). The V gene's germline CDR1 is SGHTA and CDR2 FQGNSA. Trimming cost V 4 bases and J 0 bases, with 12 bases left between them. The CDR3 is 15 amino acids.

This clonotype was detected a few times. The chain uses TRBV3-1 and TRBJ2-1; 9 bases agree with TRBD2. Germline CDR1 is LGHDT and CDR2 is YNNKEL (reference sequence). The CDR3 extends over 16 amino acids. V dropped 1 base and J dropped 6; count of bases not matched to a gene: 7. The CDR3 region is CASSQAGLAHTNEQFF. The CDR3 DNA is TGTGCCAGCAGCCAAGCGGGACTAGCCCATACCAATGAGCAGTTCTTC.

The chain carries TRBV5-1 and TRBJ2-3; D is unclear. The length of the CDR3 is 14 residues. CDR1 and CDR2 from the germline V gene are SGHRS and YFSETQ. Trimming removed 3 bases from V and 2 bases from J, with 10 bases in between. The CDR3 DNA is TGCGCCAGCAGCTCGCGGCCGTACACAGATACGCAGTATTTT. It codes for CASSSRPYTDTQYF. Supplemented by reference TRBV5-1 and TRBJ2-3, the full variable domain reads KAGVTQTPRYLIKTRGQQVTLSCSPISGHRSVSWYQQTPGQGLQFLFEYFSETQRNKGNFPGRFSGRQFSNSRSEMNVSTLELGDSALYLCASSSRPYTDTQYFGPGTRLTVL.

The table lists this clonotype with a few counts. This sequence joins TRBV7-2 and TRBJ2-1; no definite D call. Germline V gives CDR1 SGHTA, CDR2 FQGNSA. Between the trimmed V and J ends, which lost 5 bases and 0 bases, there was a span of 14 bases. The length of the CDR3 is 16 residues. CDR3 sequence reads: CASSPWGGTSYNEQFF. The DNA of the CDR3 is TGTGCCAGCAGCCCTTGGGGTGGCACCTCCTACAATGAGCAGTTCTTC.

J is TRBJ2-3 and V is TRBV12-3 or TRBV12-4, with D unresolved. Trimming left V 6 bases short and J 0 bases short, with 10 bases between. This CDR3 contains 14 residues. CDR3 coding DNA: TGTGCCAGCAGGTTCGGTCCTAGCACAGATACGCAGTATTTT. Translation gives CASRFGPSTDTQYF.

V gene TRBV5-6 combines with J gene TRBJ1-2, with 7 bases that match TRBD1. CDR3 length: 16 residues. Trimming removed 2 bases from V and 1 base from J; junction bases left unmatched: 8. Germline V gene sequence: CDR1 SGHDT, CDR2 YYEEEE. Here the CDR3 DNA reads TGTGCCAGCAGCTTCCAACCGGGACAGAATAACTATGGCTACACCTTC. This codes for CASSFQPGQNNYGYTF.

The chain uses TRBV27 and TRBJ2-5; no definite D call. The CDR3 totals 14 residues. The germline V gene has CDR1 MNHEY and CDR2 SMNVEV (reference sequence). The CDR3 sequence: CASKGRVKGETQYF. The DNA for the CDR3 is TGTGCGTCAAAGGGTCGGGTGAAAGGCGAGACCCAGTACTTC.

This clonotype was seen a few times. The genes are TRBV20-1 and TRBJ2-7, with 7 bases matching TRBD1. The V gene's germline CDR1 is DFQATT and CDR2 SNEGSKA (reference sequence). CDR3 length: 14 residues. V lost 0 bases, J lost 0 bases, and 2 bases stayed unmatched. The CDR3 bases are TGCAGTGCTAGAGACCGGGACAGCTCCTACGAGCAGTACTTC. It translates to CSARDRDSSYEQYF.

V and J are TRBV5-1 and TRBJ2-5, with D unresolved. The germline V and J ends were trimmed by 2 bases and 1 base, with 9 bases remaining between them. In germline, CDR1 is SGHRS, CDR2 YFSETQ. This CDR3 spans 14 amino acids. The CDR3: CASSFALPQETQYF. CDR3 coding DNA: TGCGCCAGCAGCTTCGCTTTGCCCCAAGAGACCCAGTACTTC.

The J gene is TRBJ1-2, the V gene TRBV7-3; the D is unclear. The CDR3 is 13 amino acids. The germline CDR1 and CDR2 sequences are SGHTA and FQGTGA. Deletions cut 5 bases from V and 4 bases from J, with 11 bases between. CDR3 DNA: TGTGCCAGCAGCGACCGCAGAGGCTATGGCTACACCTTC. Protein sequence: CASSDRRGYGYTF.

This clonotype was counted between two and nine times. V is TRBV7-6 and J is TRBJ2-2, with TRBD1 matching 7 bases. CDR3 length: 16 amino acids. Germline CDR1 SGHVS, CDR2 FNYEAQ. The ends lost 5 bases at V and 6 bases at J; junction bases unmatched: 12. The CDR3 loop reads CASSPRTGDLPGELFF. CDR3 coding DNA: TGTGCCAGCAGCCCCCGGACAGGAGACCTACCCGGGGAGCTGTTTTTT.

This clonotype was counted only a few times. CDR3 sequence reads: CSAEPVSGNTIYF. In DNA, the CDR3 is TGCAGTGCTGAACCAGTCTCTGGAAACACCATATATTTT. The chain combines TRBV20-1 with TRBJ1-3; D ambiguous. Trimming took 5 bases from V and 0 from J, leaving 8 bases between them. The germline CDR1 and CDR2 sequences are DFQATT and SNEGSKA (reference sequence). The CDR3 runs 13 residues.

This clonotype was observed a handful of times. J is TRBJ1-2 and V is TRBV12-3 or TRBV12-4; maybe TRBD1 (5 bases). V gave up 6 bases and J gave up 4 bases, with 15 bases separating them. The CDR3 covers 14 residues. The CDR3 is CASSARDGFYGYTF. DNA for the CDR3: TGTGCCAGCAGCGCCCGGGACGGCTTCTATGGCTACACCTTC.

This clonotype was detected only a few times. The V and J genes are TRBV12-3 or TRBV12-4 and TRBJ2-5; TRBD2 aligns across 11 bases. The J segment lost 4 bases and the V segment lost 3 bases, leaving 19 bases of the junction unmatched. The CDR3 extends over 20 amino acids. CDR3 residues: CASSFRPLSLAGAGRETQYF. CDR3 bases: TGTGCCAGCAGTTTCCGACCCCTATCACTAGCGGGAGCCGGACGAGAGACCCAGTACTTC.

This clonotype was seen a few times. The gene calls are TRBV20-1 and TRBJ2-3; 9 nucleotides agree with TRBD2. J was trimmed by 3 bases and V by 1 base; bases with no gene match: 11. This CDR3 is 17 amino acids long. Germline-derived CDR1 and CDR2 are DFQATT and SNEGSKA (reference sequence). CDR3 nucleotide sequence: TGCAGTGCTAGAGGATTACTGCGGGAGGGCGGGACAGATACGCAGTATTTT. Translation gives CSARGLLREGGTDTQYF.

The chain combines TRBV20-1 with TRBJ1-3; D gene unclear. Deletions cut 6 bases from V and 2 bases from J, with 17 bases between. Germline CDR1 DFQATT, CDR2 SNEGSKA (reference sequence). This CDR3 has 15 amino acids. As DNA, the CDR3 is TGCAGTGCCACCTCATGGGGTTTTCCTGGAAACACCATATATTTT. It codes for CSATSWGFPGNTIYF.

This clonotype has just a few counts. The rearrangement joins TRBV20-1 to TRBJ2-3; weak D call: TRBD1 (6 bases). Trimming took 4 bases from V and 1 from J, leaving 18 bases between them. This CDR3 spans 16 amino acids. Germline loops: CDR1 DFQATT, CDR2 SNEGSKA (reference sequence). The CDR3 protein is CSATPAQGRGTDTQYF. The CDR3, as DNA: TGCAGTGCTACCCCCGCACAGGGCCGGGGCACAGATACGCAGTATTTT.

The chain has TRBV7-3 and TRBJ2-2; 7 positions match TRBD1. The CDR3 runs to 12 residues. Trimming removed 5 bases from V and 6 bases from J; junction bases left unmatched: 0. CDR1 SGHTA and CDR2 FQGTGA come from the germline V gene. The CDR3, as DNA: TGTGCCAGCAGCACAGGGGCCGGGGAGCTGTTTTTT. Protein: CASSTGAGELFF. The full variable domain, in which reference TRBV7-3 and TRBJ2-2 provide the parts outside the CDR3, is GAGVSQTPSNKVTEKGKYVELRCDPISGHTALYWYRQSLGQGPEFLIYFQGTGAADDSGLPNDRFFAVRPEGSVSTLKIQRTERGDSAVYLCASSTGAGELFFGEGSRLTVL.

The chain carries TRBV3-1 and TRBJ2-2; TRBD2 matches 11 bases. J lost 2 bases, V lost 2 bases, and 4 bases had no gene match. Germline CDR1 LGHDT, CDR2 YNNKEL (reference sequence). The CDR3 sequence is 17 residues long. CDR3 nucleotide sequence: TGTGCCAGCAGCCAACCCAGACTAGCGGGAAACACCGGGGAGCTGTTTTTT. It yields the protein CASSQPRLAGNTGELFF.

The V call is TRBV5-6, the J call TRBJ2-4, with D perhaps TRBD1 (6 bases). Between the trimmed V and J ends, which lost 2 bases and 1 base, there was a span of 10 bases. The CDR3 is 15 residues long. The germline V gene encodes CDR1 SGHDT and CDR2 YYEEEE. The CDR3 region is CASSFLGAAKNIQYF. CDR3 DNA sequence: TGTGCCAGCAGCTTTCTGGGGGCGGCCAAAAACATTCAGTACTTC. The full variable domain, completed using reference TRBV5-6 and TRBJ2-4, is DAGVTQSPTHLIKTRGQQVTLRCSPKSGHDTVSWYQQALGQGPQFIFQYYEEEERQRGNFPDRFSGHQFPNYSSELNVNALLLGDSALYLCASSFLGAAKNIQYFGAGTRLSVL.